This record looks at one T cell receptor beta chain sequence and its context. Its matching antigen is unknown. The V and J ends lost 2 bases and 0 bases respectively, with 6 bases between them. There are 15 residues in the CDR3. From germline, CDR1 is SGHNT and CDR2 YYREEE (reference sequence). The assay was immunoSEQ multiplex PCR, and TCRdb's table has in-frame clones only and misses some. The sample has tens of thousands of clones, around three quarters seen once; the top ten hold about 15%. This record comes from a study of OX40 agonist ivuxolimab in advanced cancers. Study overall: The dose of intravenous ivuxolimab that patients received every 2 weeks ranged from 0.01 to 10 mg/kg.

Anyone with autoimmune disease history or systemic immunosuppression was excluded. Study-wide points: Among the lowest levels of clonal expansion were found in partial responders at 0.1-3.0 mg/kg.

The material sequenced was CD4+ or CD8+ T cells sorted from blood, taken in a trial of the OX40 agonist ivuxolimab. The receptor comes from an adult with an advanced solid tumor such as melanoma, head and neck, liver or kidney cancer. This chain uses TRBV5-4 with TRBJ2-6, with D unresolved. CDR3 in amino acids: CASSLPISGANVLTF. CDR3 in DNA: TGTGCCAGCAGCTTACCGATCTCTGGGGCCAACGTCCTGACTTTC.